Presented here are 26 T cell receptor beta chains from one specimen sequenced in a study of T cell changes during pregnancy in multiple sclerosis. The method was immunoSEQ multiplex PCR; TCRdb's version includes in-frame clones alone and lacks a portion of them. The sample consists of about 69,000 clones, approximately 92% of them appearing once. Sequencing was performed on peripheral blood, taken in the third trimester of pregnancy. Receptors were obtained from a female donor in good health, enrolled as a control in a pregnancy study.

This rearrangement joins TRBV10-3 to TRBJ2-5, with 10 bases matching TRBD1. The CDR3 is 17 residues long. Germline values: CDR1 ENHRY, CDR2 SYGVKD. The ends lost 5 bases at V and 4 bases at J; junction bases unmatched: 13. DNA of the CDR3: TGTGCCATCAGTCCCGGTGGCGACAGGGGGCGAGGAGAGACCCAGTACTTC. As protein: CAISPGGDRGRGETQYF.

The V gene is TRBV27, the J gene TRBJ2-7; D may be TRBD2 (6 bases). The V gene lost 5 bases and the J gene lost 6 bases, with 20 bases spanning the gap. Germline CDR1 reads MNHEY; CDR2 reads SMNVEV (reference sequence). The CDR3 contains 15 residues. The CDR3 coding sequence is TGTGCCAGCAGTCCCCCGGGAGTAAATATGCTCGAGCAGTACTTC. This codes for CASSPPGVNMLEQYF.

The chain recombines TRBV27 with TRBJ2-5; 7 positions match TRBD1. The ends lost 6 bases at V and 1 base at J; junction bases unmatched: 5. Germline CDR1 MNHEY, CDR2 SMNVEV (reference sequence). This CDR3 is built from 14 residues. CDR3 bases: TGTGCCAGCAGCCACGACAGGGTCCAAGAGACCCAGTACTTC. Its protein is CASSHDRVQETQYF.

The rearrangement links TRBV29-1 to TRBJ1-2; 7 nucleotides agree with TRBD1. Germline CDR1 reads SQVTM; CDR2 reads ANQGSEA. There are 14 residues in the CDR3. V was pared by 4 bases and J by 8 bases, with 13 bases of the junction left unmatched. The CDR3 coding sequence is TGCAGCGTTGTCAGGGGGTTGGGAAGGGACGGCTACACCTTC. Amino acids: CSVVRGLGRDGYTF.

The chain is built from TRBV5-1 and TRBJ1-2; D remains unclear. Germline assignment: CDR1 SGHRS and CDR2 YFSETQ. V was cut by 1 base and J by 3 bases, with 10 bases left in between. CDR3 length equals 14 residues. The DNA of the CDR3 is TGCGCCAGCAGCTTGAGCCCGGGTGACTATGGCTACACCTTC. As protein: CASSLSPGDYGYTF.

This chain links TRBV28 with TRBJ2-2, with TRBD1 matching 7 bases. Germline V CDR1 and CDR2: MDHEN, SYDVKM. J was trimmed by 6 bases and V by 7 bases; bases with no gene match: 14. The CDR3 consists of 16 residues. The CDR3 nucleotides read TGTGCCAGCATCGCACCACAGGGGTCCCTACCCGGGGAGCTGTTTTTT. As protein: CASIAPQGSLPGELFF.

In its sample, this clone was seen once. The chain combines TRBV19 with TRBJ1-6; D not certain. Trimming removed 1 base from V and 3 bases from J, with 4 bases in between. This CDR3 region has 14 residues. CDR1 and CDR2 (germline): LNHDA, SQIVND (reference sequence). This CDR3 is CASSIVNYNSPLHF. The CDR3 nucleotides read TGTGCCAGTAGTATAGTCAACTATAATTCACCCCTCCACTTT.

The J gene is TRBJ2-5, the V gene TRBV7-9; 7 bases match TRBD2. With V trimmed by 3 bases and J by 5 bases, 15 bases remained unmatched. Germline lookup yields CDR1 SEHNR and CDR2 FQNEAQ (reference sequence). This CDR3 is built from 17 residues. The CDR3 bases are TGTGCCAGCAGCTTGATAGCGGGTTCACTCGGAGGGGAGACCCAGTACTTC. Residues: CASSLIAGSLGGETQYF. Complete variable domain (other parts from reference TRBV7-9 and TRBJ2-5): DTGVSQNPRHKITKRGQNVTFRCDPISEHNRLYWYRQTLGQGPEFLTYFQNEAQLEKSRLLSDRFSAERPKGSFSTLEIQRTEQGDSAMYLCASSLIAGSLGGETQYFGPGTRLLVL.

This chain uses TRBV4-1 with TRBJ1-2; D ambiguous. Germline CDR1 reads MGHRA; CDR2 reads YSYEKL. This CDR3 has 16 residues. Trimming left V 2 bases short and J 1 base short, with 14 bases between. The CDR3 DNA reads TGCGCCAGCAGCCAACTCCTCACCGGGAGTAACTATGGCTACACCTTC. Protein product: CASSQLLTGSNYGYTF.

This chain uses TRBV19 with TRBJ2-2; D gene ambiguous. Trimming stripped 2 bases from V and 4 bases from J, with 5 bases between. CDR1 LNHDA and CDR2 SQIVND come from the germline V gene (reference sequence). The CDR3 covers 13 residues. CDR3 sequence (DNA): TGTGCCAGTAGTATATACATCACCGGGGAGCTGTTTTTT. The encoded protein is CASSIYITGELFF. Drawing the rest from reference TRBV19 and TRBJ2-2, the complete variable domain is DGGITQSPKYLFRKEGQNVTLSCEQNLNHDAMYWYRQDPGQGLRLIYYSQIVNDFQKGDIAEGYSVSREKKESFPLTVTSAQKNPTAFYLCASSIYITGELFFGEGSRLTVL.

V gene TRBV2 combines with J gene TRBJ2-3; 7 nucleotides align to TRBD2. V lost 7 bases, J lost 2 bases, and 9 bases stayed unmatched. The CDR3 covers 15 residues. Germline V lookup: CDR1 SNHLY, CDR2 FYNNEI. CDR3 in amino acids: CASNKRGTTTDTQYF. As DNA, the CDR3 is TGTGCCAGCAATAAACGTGGGACTACCACAGATACGCAGTATTTT.

This rearrangement joins TRBV5-1 to TRBJ2-2, with D perhaps TRBD2 (6 bases). The germline CDR1 and CDR2 sequences are SGHRS and YFSETQ. The length of the CDR3 is 14 residues. Trimming removed 4 bases from V and 5 bases from J, with 12 bases in between. CDR3 in amino acids: CASSLIGGTGELFF. The CDR3 DNA sequence: TGCGCCAGCAGCCTCATTGGAGGGACCGGGGAGCTGTTTTTT. Using reference TRBV5-1 and TRBJ2-2 for the parts outside the CDR3, the full variable domain is KAGVTQTPRYLIKTRGQQVTLSCSPISGHRSVSWYQQTPGQGLQFLFEYFSETQRNKGNFPGRFSGRQFSNSRSEMNVSTLELGDSALYLCASSLIGGTGELFFGEGSRLTVL.

The chain uses TRBV5-1 and TRBJ2-7, with 12 bases matching TRBD1. With V trimmed by 3 bases and J by 0 bases, 13 bases remained unmatched. This CDR3 has 19 residues. Germline V lookup: CDR1 SGHRS, CDR2 YFSETQ. CDR3 in amino acids: CASSSPGQGAYILSYEQYF. CDR3 coding DNA: TGCGCCAGCAGCTCTCCGGGACAGGGGGCGTATATCCTCTCCTACGAGCAGTACTTC. The full variable domain, in which reference TRBV5-1 and TRBJ2-7 provide the parts outside the CDR3, is KAGVTQTPRYLIKTRGQQVTLSCSPISGHRSVSWYQQTPGQGLQFLFEYFSETQRNKGNFPGRFSGRQFSNSRSEMNVSTLELGDSALYLCASSSPGQGAYILSYEQYFGPGTRLTVT.

The sample holds a few counts of this clone. The rearrangement links TRBV19 to TRBJ1-1; D call uncertain. CDR1 is LNHDA, CDR2 SQIVND, per germline (reference sequence). The CDR3 length is 13 residues. V was trimmed by 6 bases and J by 2 bases, leaving 10 bases between them. This chain's CDR3 is CASRRGVNTEAFF. The CDR3 DNA follows: TGTGCCAGTAGGAGAGGAGTAAACACTGAAGCTTTCTTT.

The sample holds a few counts of this clone. The V gene is TRBV7-9, the J gene TRBJ2-2; tentatively, D is TRBD1 (5 bases). The CDR3 is made up of 14 amino acids. Germline lookup yields CDR1 SEHNR and CDR2 FQNEAQ (reference sequence). Trimming shortened V by 5 bases and J by 0 bases, and 7 bases separated the two germline ends. In nucleotides, the CDR3 is TGTGCCAGCAGCCAGGGAACGAACACCGGGGAGCTGTTTTTT. Amino acids: CASSQGTNTGELFF.

The rearrangement links TRBV18 to TRBJ1-4, with D unresolved. CDR1 KGHSH and CDR2 LQKENI come from the germline V gene. V was shortened by 1 base and J by 0 bases, with 9 bases between the two germline ends. This CDR3 has 16 amino acids. The CDR3 nucleotides read TGTGCCAGCTCACCACTCGGTGCTTCAACTAATGAAAAACTGTTTTTT. It translates to CASSPLGASTNEKLFF.

The V and J genes are TRBV28 and TRBJ2-1; 8 nucleotides align to TRBD1. J was trimmed by 0 bases and V by 8 bases; bases with no gene match: 9. CDR3 length equals 16 residues. The V gene's germline CDR1 is MDHEN and CDR2 SYDVKM. Here the CDR3 reads CASQTPGTGSYNEQFF. In nucleotides, the CDR3 is TGTGCCAGCCAAACCCCCGGGACAGGCTCCTACAATGAGCAGTTCTTC.

This clone appeared a single time. This chain uses TRBV4-3 with TRBJ2-7; 8 nucleotides line up with TRBD2. Germline V gene data show CDR1 as LGHNA and CDR2 as YSLEER. Unmatched junction bases numbered 14, after V lost 1 base and J lost 0 bases. The CDR3 consists of 19 residues. The CDR3 reads CASSQVPGGPEGSSYEQYF. The DNA for the CDR3 is TGCGCCAGCAGCCAAGTTCCGGGAGGGCCTGAGGGGAGCTCCTACGAGCAGTACTTC.

V is TRBV9 and J is TRBJ2-7, with a tentative D call TRBD2 (6 bases). The germline gives CDR1 SGDLS, CDR2 YYNGEE. V lost 3 bases and J lost 3, with 16 bases in between. The CDR3 is 15 amino acids. Here the CDR3 reads CASSGGPEGYYEQYF. The CDR3 DNA reads as TGTGCCAGCAGCGGTGGTCCGGAGGGATACTACGAGCAGTACTTC.

The chain has TRBV4-1 and TRBJ2-1; 12 bases match TRBD2. Germline V gene sequence: CDR1 MGHRA, CDR2 YSYEKL. Trimming cost V 1 base and J 0 bases; bases outside gene matches: 13. There are 21 residues in the CDR3. DNA for the CDR3: TGCGCCAGCAGCCAAGTTCGGGGACGACTAGCGGGGGAACGCTCCTACAATGAGCAGTTCTTC. Protein product: CASSQVRGRLAGERSYNEQFF.

The chain joins TRBV30 to TRBJ2-3; D is unclear. Germline V gene lookup returns CDR1 GTSNPN and CDR2 SVGIG (reference sequence). The CDR3 has 13 residues. The ends were cut back, 3 bases at V and 1 base at J, with 8 bases in the middle. The CDR3 nucleotides are TGTGCCTGGAGGGTATCGGGCACAGATACGCAGTATTTT. It encodes CAWRVSGTDTQYF. The full variable domain, in which reference TRBV30 and TRBJ2-3 provide the parts outside the CDR3, is SQTIHQWPATLVQPVGSPLSLECTVEGTSNPNLYWYRQAAGRGLQLLFYSVGIGQISSEVPQNLSASRPQDRQFILSSKKLLLSDSGFYLCAWRVSGTDTQYFGPGTRLTVL.

V gene TRBV10-3 combines with J gene TRBJ2-1, with 10 bases lining up with TRBD2. The V and J ends lost 9 bases and 9 bases, in that order; junction bases with no gene match: 8. Germline CDR1 ENHRY, CDR2 SYGVKD. The CDR3 spans 13 residues. This chain's CDR3 is CAIRGAGGGEQFF. CDR3 bases: TGTGCCATTCGTGGAGCGGGAGGGGGTGAGCAGTTCTTC.

V usage is TRBV11-2 and J usage is TRBJ1-5, with TRBD1 matching over 7 bases. Germline trimming cut 4 bases from V and 5 bases from J; bases unmatched to any gene: 5. This CDR3 has 14 amino acids. Germline V CDR1 and CDR2: SGHAT, FQNNGV. This CDR3 reads CASSSRGTDQPQHF. CDR3 nucleotides: TGTGCCAGCAGCTCCAGGGGGACGGATCAGCCCCAGCATTTT.

V is TRBV7-8 and J is TRBJ1-1, with D possibly TRBD1 on 5 matching bases. Germline values: CDR1 SGHVS, CDR2 FQNEAQ. The CDR3 has 12 amino acids. V lost 2 bases, J lost 7 bases, and 8 bases lay in between. CDR3 residues: CASSLQGGEAFF. DNA for the CDR3: TGTGCCAGCAGCTTACAGGGTGGTGAAGCTTTCTTT.

The rearrangement joins TRBV5-6 to TRBJ1-4, with D possibly matching TRBD1 (5 bases). Trimming left V 0 bases short and J 3 bases short, with 9 bases between. Per germline, CDR1 SGHDT and CDR2 YYEEEE. This CDR3 has 15 residues. CDR3 sequence reads: CASSLEGLANEKLFF. CDR3 in DNA: TGTGCCAGCAGCTTGGAGGGACTGGCTAATGAAAAACTGTTTTTT.

The gene calls are TRBV11-2 and TRBJ2-7, with D perhaps TRBD2 (6 bases). CDR1 and CDR2 from the germline V gene are SGHAT and FQNNGV. The CDR3 spans 16 residues. Trimming pared 3 bases from V and 0 bases from J, leaving 15 bases between. The CDR3 DNA follows: TGTGCCAGCAGCTTTCTGCGGGGAGCCCTCTCCTACGAGCAGTACTTC. This encodes CASSFLRGALSYEQYF.